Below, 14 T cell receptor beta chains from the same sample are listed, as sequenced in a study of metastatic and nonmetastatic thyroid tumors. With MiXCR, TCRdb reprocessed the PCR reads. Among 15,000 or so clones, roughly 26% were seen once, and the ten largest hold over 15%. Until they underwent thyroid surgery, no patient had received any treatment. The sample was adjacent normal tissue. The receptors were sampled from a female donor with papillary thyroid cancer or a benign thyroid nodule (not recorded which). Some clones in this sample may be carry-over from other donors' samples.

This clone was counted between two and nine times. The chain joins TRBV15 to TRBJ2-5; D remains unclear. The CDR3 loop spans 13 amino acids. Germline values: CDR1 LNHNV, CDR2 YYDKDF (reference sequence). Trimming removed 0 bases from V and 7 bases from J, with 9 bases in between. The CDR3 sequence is CATSRDPSGTQYF. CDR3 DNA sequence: TGTGCCACCAGCAGAGATCCCTCCGGGACCCAGTACTTC.

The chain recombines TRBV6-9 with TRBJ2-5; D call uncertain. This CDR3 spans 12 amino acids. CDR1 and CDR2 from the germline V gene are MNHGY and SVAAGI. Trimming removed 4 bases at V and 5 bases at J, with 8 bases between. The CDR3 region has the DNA TGTGCCAGCAGTTGGGGTCAGGAGACCCAGTACTTC. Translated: CASSWGQETQYF.

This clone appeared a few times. CDR3 in amino acids: CASSLRETQYF. The CDR3 DNA sequence: TGTGCCAGCAGTTTGCGGGAGACCCAGTACTTC. J is TRBJ2-5 and V is TRBV12-3 or TRBV12-4; D is unclear. V lost 3 bases, J lost 5 bases, and 4 bases lay in between. This CDR3 region has 11 residues.

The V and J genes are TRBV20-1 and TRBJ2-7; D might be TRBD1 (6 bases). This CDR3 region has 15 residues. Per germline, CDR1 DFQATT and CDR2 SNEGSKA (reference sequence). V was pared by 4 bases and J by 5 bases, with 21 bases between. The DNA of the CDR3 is TGCAGTGCTACAGGGCCTGACAGGATGGACGACGAGCAGTACTTC. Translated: CSATGPDRMDDEQYF.

CDR3 in amino acids: CASSGTALTEAFF. The CDR3 DNA follows: TGTGCCAGCAGCGGGACAGCTCTCACTGAAGCTTTCTTT. The chain is built from TRBV6-1 and TRBJ1-1; 7 bases align to TRBD1. Germline V lookup: CDR1 MNHNS, CDR2 SASEGT. There are 13 residues in the CDR3. J lost 4 bases, V lost 6 bases, and 5 bases had no gene match.

CDR3 nucleotide sequence: TGTGCCACCAGTGATGGGCTAAAAGCTTTCTTT. Translation: CATSDGLKAFF. V usage is TRBV24-1 and J usage is TRBJ1-1; no definite D call. Germline V gene lookup returns CDR1 KGHDR and CDR2 SFDVKD. Trimming removed 3 bases from V and 9 bases from J, with 7 bases in between. CDR3 size: 11 residues.

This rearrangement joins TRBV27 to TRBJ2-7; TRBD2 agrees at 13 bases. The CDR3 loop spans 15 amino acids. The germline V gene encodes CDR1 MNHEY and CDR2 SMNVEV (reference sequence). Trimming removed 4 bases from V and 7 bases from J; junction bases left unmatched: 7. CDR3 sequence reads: CASSSGLAGAGEQYF. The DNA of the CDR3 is TGTGCCAGCAGTTCCGGACTAGCGGGAGCAGGTGAGCAGTACTTC.

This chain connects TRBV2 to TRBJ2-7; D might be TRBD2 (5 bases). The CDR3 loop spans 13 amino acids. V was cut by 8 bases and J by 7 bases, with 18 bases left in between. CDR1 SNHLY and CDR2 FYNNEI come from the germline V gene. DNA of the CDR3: TGTGCCAGCTCCGGCCTTCTAGGCGGGGAGCAGTACTTC. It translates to CASSGLLGGEQYF.

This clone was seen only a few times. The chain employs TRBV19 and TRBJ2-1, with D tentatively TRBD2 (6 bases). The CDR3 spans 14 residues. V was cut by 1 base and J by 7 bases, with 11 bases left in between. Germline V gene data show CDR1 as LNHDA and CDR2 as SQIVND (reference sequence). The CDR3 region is CASSIGGVWNEQFF. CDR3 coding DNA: TGTGCCAGTAGTATAGGCGGGGTCTGGAATGAGCAGTTCTTC.

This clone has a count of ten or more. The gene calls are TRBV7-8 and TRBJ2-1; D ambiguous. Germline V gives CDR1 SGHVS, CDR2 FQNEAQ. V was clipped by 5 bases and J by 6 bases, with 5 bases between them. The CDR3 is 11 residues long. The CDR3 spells CASSPGNEQFF. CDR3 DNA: TGTGCCAGCAGCCCAGGCAATGAGCAGTTCTTC.

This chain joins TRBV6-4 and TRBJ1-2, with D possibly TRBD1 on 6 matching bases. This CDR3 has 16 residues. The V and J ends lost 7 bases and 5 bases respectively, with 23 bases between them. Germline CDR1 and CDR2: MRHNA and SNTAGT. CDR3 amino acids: CASIFSPGGADYGYTF. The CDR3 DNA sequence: TGTGCCAGCATCTTCAGCCCGGGGGGCGCGGATTATGGCTACACCTTC.

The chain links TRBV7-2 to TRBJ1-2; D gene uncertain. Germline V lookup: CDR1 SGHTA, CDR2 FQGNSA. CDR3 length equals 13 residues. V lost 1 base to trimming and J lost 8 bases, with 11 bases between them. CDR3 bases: TGTGCCAGCAGCTTAGGATTCGTTGCGGGCTACACCTTC. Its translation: CASSLGFVAGYTF. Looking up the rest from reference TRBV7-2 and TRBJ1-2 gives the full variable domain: GAGVSQSPSNKVTEKGKDVELRCDPISGHTALYWYRQSLGQGLEFLIYFQGNSAPDKSGLPSDRFSAERTGGSVSTLTIQRTQQEDSAVYLCASSLGFVAGYTFGSGTRLTVV.

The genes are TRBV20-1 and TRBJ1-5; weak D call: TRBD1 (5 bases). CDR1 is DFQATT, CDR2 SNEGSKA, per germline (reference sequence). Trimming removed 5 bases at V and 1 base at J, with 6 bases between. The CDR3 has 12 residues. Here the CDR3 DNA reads TGCAGTGCTCGGGACAGCAATCAGCCCCAGCATTTT. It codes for CSARDSNQPQHF.

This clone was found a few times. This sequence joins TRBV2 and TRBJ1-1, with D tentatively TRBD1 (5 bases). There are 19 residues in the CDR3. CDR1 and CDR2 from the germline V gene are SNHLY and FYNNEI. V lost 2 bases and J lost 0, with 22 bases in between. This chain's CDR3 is CASSEPGRGEWVMNTEAFF. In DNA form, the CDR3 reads TGTGCCAGCAGTGAACCCGGGAGGGGAGAGTGGGTGATGAACACTGAAGCTTTCTTT. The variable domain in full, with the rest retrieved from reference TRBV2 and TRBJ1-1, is EPEVTQTPSHQVTQMGQEVILRCVPISNHLYFYWYRQILGQKVEFLVSFYNNEISEKSEIFDDQFSVERPDGSNFTLKIRSTKLEDSAMYFCASSEPGRGEWVMNTEAFFGQGTRLTVV.